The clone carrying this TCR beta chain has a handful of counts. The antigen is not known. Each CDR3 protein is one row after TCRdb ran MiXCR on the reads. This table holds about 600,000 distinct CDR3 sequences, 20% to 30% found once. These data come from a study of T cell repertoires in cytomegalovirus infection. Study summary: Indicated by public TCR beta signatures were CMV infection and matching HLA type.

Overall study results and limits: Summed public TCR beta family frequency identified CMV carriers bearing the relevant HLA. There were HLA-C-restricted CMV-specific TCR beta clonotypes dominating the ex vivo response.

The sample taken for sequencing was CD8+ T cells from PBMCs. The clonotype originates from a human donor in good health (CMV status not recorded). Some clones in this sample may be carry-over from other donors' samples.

The CDR3 DNA is TGTGCCAGCAGCTTAGTCGGCAGGGGATTCGAGCAGTACTTC. This gives the protein CASSLVGRGFEQYF. This chain joins TRBV11-2 and TRBJ2-7; weak D call: TRBD1 (6 bases). This CDR3 has 14 amino acids. The V end was cut by 1 base, the J end by 6 bases, with 13 bases between. CDR1 and CDR2 (germline): SGHAT, FQNNGV.